This T cell receptor beta chain was captured by sequencing in a study of blood T cell repertoires in COVID-19. Study-wide background: Acute and convalescent COVID-19 specimens originated in the United States, Italy and Spain. The cDNA or gDNA used as material had been derived from T cells, B-cell-depleted T cells, or PBMCs.

As originally analysed: Counts of nucleated cells, estimated from reference gene primer amplification, were obtained. The protocol was immunoSEQ multiplex PCR, while the TCRdb copy is restricted to in-frame clones and leaves out a portion. That table gives V, J and clone size, and the DNA gave D and trimming. The sample yields around 69,000 clones, roughly four fifths seen once. The V gene's germline CDR1 is KGHSH and CDR2 LQKENI. The CDR3 sequence is 13 residues long. The V segment lost 4 bases and the J segment 5 bases; nucleotides outside the gene matches: 2. This clone has a single count. The same CDR3 arises from other DNA sequences in this sample as well.

The sequence was obtained from a woman in her seventies with acute or convalescent COVID-19. The chain is built from TRBV18 and TRBJ2-7; 10 bases fit TRBD1. Material for sequencing was peripheral blood. The chain's CDR3 is CASSRGQGDEQYF. CDR3 sequence (DNA): TGTGCCAGCTCACGTGGACAGGGGGACGAGCAGTACTTC.